This passage covers 9 T cell receptor beta chains from one sample sequenced in a study of blood T cell repertoires in COVID-19. The table came from immunoSEQ multiplex PCR; TCRdb's copy has only in-frame clones and leaves some out. Of approximately 140,000 clones listed, more than 65% are singletons. The source material was peripheral blood. The source is a man older than 75 with acute or convalescent COVID-19.

The gene calls are TRBV28 and TRBJ2-6; 9 bases fit TRBD1. The germline V gene encodes CDR1 MDHEN and CDR2 SYDVKM. The CDR3 covers 18 residues. Unmatched junction bases numbered 9, after V lost 4 bases and J lost 2 bases. CDR3 nucleotide sequence: TGTGCCAGCAGTTCCTCGTTGGGACAGGGTGCTGGGGCCAACGTCCTGACTTTC. Protein: CASSSSLGQGAGANVLTF.

This clone was counted once. The J gene is TRBJ1-5, the V gene TRBV28, with D possibly being TRBD1 (6 bases). This CDR3 has 14 amino acids. Germline CDR1 reads MDHEN; CDR2 reads SYDVKM. V was clipped by 11 bases and J by 2 bases, with 16 bases between them. The DNA for the CDR3 is TGTGCCGGAAGCGGGGGGCTGGGCAATCAGCCCCAGCATTTT. It encodes CAGSGGLGNQPQHF. Full variable domain (remainder filled in from reference TRBV28 and TRBJ1-5): DVKVTQSSRYLVKRTGEKVFLECVQDMDHENMFWYRQDPGLGLRLIYFSYDVKMKEKGDIPEGYSVSREKKERFSLILESASTNQTSMYLCAGSGGLGNQPQHFGDGTRLSIL.

A few counts support this clone. The chain combines TRBV15 with TRBJ2-7, with D perhaps matching TRBD1 (5 bases). The CDR3 sequence is 14 residues long. V lost 1 base, J lost 0 bases, and 7 bases lay in between. Germline assignment: CDR1 LNHNV and CDR2 YYDKDF (reference sequence). This CDR3 is CATSRGGSSYEQYF. As DNA, the CDR3 is TGTGCCACCAGCAGAGGGGGCAGCTCCTACGAGCAGTACTTC.

The rearrangement joins TRBV6-6 to TRBJ2-2, with a tentative D call TRBD1 (5 bases). Germline loops: CDR1 MNHNY, CDR2 SVGAGI (reference sequence). V dropped 7 bases and J dropped 7 bases, with 10 bases sitting between them. The CDR3 consists of 12 residues. The CDR3, as DNA: TGTGCCAGCACCCCAGGGAACGGGGAGCTGTTTTTT. It translates to CASTPGNGELFF.

The V and J genes are TRBV11-2 and TRBJ2-7; D possibly corresponds to TRBD2 (5 bases). Trimming stripped 2 bases from V and 3 bases from J, with 14 bases between. Germline assignment: CDR1 SGHAT and CDR2 FQNNGV. The CDR3 length is 15 residues. CDR3 amino acids: CASSLLWTGDYEQYF. In DNA form, the CDR3 reads TGTGCCAGCAGCTTACTATGGACCGGGGACTACGAGCAGTACTTC.

J is TRBJ2-5 and V is TRBV7-3; weak D call: TRBD2 (5 bases). Trimming pared 5 bases from V and 3 bases from J, leaving 10 bases between. The CDR3 is 13 residues long. Germline V gives CDR1 SGHTA, CDR2 FQGTGA. Written as DNA, the CDR3 is TGTGCCAGCAGCCGAGCGGTAGAAGAGACCCAGTACTTC. It is translated as CASSRAVEETQYF. Supplemented by reference TRBV7-3 and TRBJ2-5, the full variable domain reads GAGVSQTPSNKVTEKGKYVELRCDPISGHTALYWYRQSLGQGPEFLIYFQGTGAADDSGLPNDRFFAVRPEGSVSTLKIQRTERGDSAVYLCASSRAVEETQYFGPGTRLLVL.

The chain is built from TRBV4-2 and TRBJ1-3, with D maybe TRBD1 (6 bases). The germline CDR1 and CDR2 sequences are LGHNA and YNFKEQ. CDR3 length: 24 amino acids. V shed 4 bases and J shed 2 bases, with 39 bases lying between them. The CDR3 spells CASSPPYRDGRGPSGGKAGNTIYF. The CDR3 bases are TGTGCCAGCAGCCCCCCCTACAGGGACGGTCGTGGCCCGTCGGGGGGAAAGGCTGGAAACACCATATATTTT.

This rearrangement joins TRBV19 to TRBJ1-2; possibly TRBD1 for D (5 bases). The CDR3 totals 16 residues. Looked up from germline, CDR1 is LNHDA and CDR2 is SQIVND (reference sequence). Trimming removed 3 bases from V and 0 bases from J, with 14 bases in between. CDR3 sequence reads: CASSIGRQKSNYGYTF. The CDR3 DNA is TGTGCCAGTAGTATCGGGCGACAGAAGTCTAACTATGGCTACACCTTC.

The rearrangement uses TRBV5-1 and TRBJ2-2; 8 bases fit TRBD1. There are 15 residues in the CDR3. CDR1 and CDR2 from the germline V gene are SGHRS and YFSETQ. The junction had 7 bases not matched to a gene; V was cut back by 4 bases and J by 5 bases. The CDR3 loop reads CASSLAQGGTGELFF. CDR3 DNA sequence: TGCGCCAGCAGCCTGGCACAGGGGGGAACCGGGGAGCTGTTTTTT.